The text below deals with one T cell receptor beta chain. Its antigen is not identified. This specimen comes from a study of cytomegalovirus exposure and HLA in healthy donors. Study-wide results and limits: In a later analysis, approximately 15,000 TCR beta sequences were associated with HLA alleles at 0.05 false discovery rate. The classifier, whose performance was assessed in both the original and validation cohorts, reportedly diagnosed cytomegalovirus status with high specificity and sensitivity. Apparent HLA restriction characterized most CMV-associated TCR beta chains in a later analysis. It was confirmed in vitro that three of the CMV-associated chains were specific for CMV antigens.

Primers included in the PCR were 60 Vbeta and 13 Jbeta primers. Clones were sequenced by immunoSEQ multiplex PCR, and TCRdb holds only the in-frame ones, with some missing. The sample shows under 100,000 clones, over 75% of them seen only once. The CDR3 runs 15 residues. The ends lost 4 bases at V and 9 bases at J; junction bases unmatched: 9. In germline, CDR1 is MDHEN, CDR2 SYDVKM. The sequenced sample consisted of PBMCs. This chain joins TRBV28 and TRBJ2-2; 9 positions match TRBD1. The source is a boy younger than 18 in good health and CMV-seronegative. The CDR3 bases are TGTGCCAGCAGTTGGCGGGACAGGGAGATACGGGAGCTGTTTTTT. Protein: CASSWRDREIRELFF.